The rows below give T cell receptor beta chains drawn from one sample of a study of blood T cell repertoires in COVID-19. The repertoire was sequenced with immunoSEQ multiplex PCR; TCRdb's copy has only in-frame clones and lacks some. The sample holds some 330,000 clones, over 75% seen once. Specimen: PBMCs or T cells enriched from blood (not recorded which). These receptors were obtained from a man younger than 40 who had recovered from COVID-19. The CDR3 runs from the conserved cysteine through the conserved F or W. The order of the fields is D gene, clone size, J gene, V gene, CDR3 DNA, CDR3 protein. The D gene is left open where the match is weak. Clone size is given for some rows only: seen once, a few or many times, or a class if the clone is expanded.

d_gene: NA; abundance: NA; j_gene: TRBJ1-2; v_gene: TRBV30; CDR3nt: TGTGCCTGGAGTTACAGTGGCTATGGCTACACCTTC; CDR3aa: CAWSYSGYGYTF
d_gene: TRBD1; abundance: NA; j_gene: TRBJ1-4; v_gene: TRBV19; CDR3nt: TGTGCCAGTAGGTGGACAGGGGCCCGCGATGAAAAACTGTTTTTT; CDR3aa: CASRWTGARDEKLFF
d_gene: NA; abundance: NA; j_gene: TRBJ1-1; v_gene: TRBV19; CDR3nt: TGTGCCAGTAGTATGTCGTCAGGGATGGGGACTGAAGCTTTCTTT; CDR3aa: CASSMSSGMGTEAFF
d_gene: NA; abundance: NA; j_gene: TRBJ1-1; v_gene: TRBV30; CDR3nt: TGTGCCTGGAGTGTACTCGGCGGTGGCACTGAAGCTTTCTTT; CDR3aa: CAWSVLGGGTEAFF
d_gene: NA; abundance: NA; j_gene: TRBJ1-5; v_gene: TRBV10-3; CDR3nt: TGTGCCATCAGTGAGGACAGGAACAATCAGCCCCAGCATTTT; CDR3aa: CAISEDRNNQPQHF
d_gene: NA; abundance: NA; j_gene: TRBJ2-2; v_gene: TRBV11-2; CDR3nt: TGTGCCAGCAGTGTGGCGGCGAACACCGGGGAGCTGTTTTTT; CDR3aa: CASSVAANTGELFF
d_gene: TRBD1; abundance: NA; j_gene: TRBJ1-6; v_gene: TRBV30; CDR3nt: TGTGCCTGGAGTGGGGGACAGAATTCACCCCTCCACTTT; CDR3aa: CAWSGGQNSPLHF
d_gene: NA; abundance: once; j_gene: TRBJ1-3; v_gene: TRBV6-5; CDR3nt: TGTGCCAGCAGTTACTCGCCGCAGGCCCAACGGAACACCATATATTTT; CDR3aa: CASSYSPQAQRNTIYF
d_gene: TRBD2; abundance: NA; j_gene: TRBJ2-3; v_gene: TRBV5-4; CDR3nt: TGTGCCAGCACTAGCGGGGGAACTAGCACAGATACGCAGTATTTT; CDR3aa: CASTSGGTSTDTQYF
d_gene: NA; abundance: few; j_gene: TRBJ2-5; v_gene: TRBV2; CDR3nt: TGTGCCAGCAGTGAAGAGGCTAGCAGCCGGGAGACCCAGTACTTC; CDR3aa: CASSEEASSRETQYF
d_gene: NA; abundance: NA; j_gene: TRBJ1-4; v_gene: TRBV3-1/TRBV3-2; CDR3nt: TGTGCCAGCAGCCTCAAGGGCGGGAATGAAAAACTGTTTTTT; CDR3aa: CASSLKGGNEKLFF
d_gene: NA; abundance: once; j_gene: TRBJ1-5; v_gene: TRBV4-1; CDR3nt: TGCGCCAGCAGCCCACGGGGTAGCAATCAGCCCCAGCATTTT; CDR3aa: CASSPRGSNQPQHF
d_gene: TRBD2; abundance: NA; j_gene: TRBJ2-1; v_gene: TRBV15; CDR3nt: TGTGCCACCAGCAGAGATCTAGCGGTCTACAATGAGCAGTTCTTC; CDR3aa: CATSRDLAVYNEQFF
d_gene: TRBD2; abundance: NA; j_gene: TRBJ2-5; v_gene: TRBV6-1; CDR3nt: TGTGCCAGCAGTGGACGACTAGCGGGAGCCCAAGAGACCCAGTACTTC; CDR3aa: CASSGRLAGAQETQYF
d_gene: NA; abundance: NA; j_gene: TRBJ2-7; v_gene: TRBV27; CDR3nt: TGTGCCAGCAGTTTAGCGGGGACGTACGAGCAGTACTTC; CDR3aa: CASSLAGTYEQYF
d_gene: NA; abundance: NA; j_gene: TRBJ2-3; v_gene: TRBV28; CDR3nt: TGTGCCAGCCGCCGGAGGGCCCTCACAGATACGCAGTATTTT; CDR3aa: CASRRRALTDTQYF
d_gene: NA; abundance: NA; j_gene: TRBJ1-6; v_gene: TRBV7-2; CDR3nt: TGTGCCAGCAGCGCCGGGCTCGGGGTCGCCTATAATTCACCCCTCCACTTT; CDR3aa: CASSAGLGVAYNSPLHF
d_gene: NA; abundance: NA; j_gene: TRBJ1-3; v_gene: TRBV3-1/TRBV3-2; CDR3nt: TGTGCCAGCAGCCAAGAGGACAGACATTTCTCTGGAAACACCATATATTTT; CDR3aa: CASSQEDRHFSGNTIYF
d_gene: NA; abundance: NA; j_gene: TRBJ2-7; v_gene: TRBV11-3; CDR3nt: TGTGCCAGCAGCTTATTAGGCGTTACAGACTACGAGCAGTACTTC; CDR3aa: CASSLLGVTDYEQYF
d_gene: TRBD2; abundance: NA; j_gene: TRBJ2-5; v_gene: TRBV28; CDR3nt: TGTGCCAGCAGTTTATACCCCGGGACTAGCGGGGCCCAAGAGACCCAGTACTTC; CDR3aa: CASSLYPGTSGAQETQYF
d_gene: TRBD1; abundance: once; j_gene: TRBJ2-7; v_gene: TRBV7-9; CDR3nt: TGTGCCAGCAGCAGACCTGGGACAGCCTCCTACGAGCAGTACTTC; CDR3aa: CASSRPGTASYEQYF
d_gene: NA; abundance: NA; j_gene: TRBJ1-2; v_gene: TRBV5-1; CDR3nt: TGCGCCAGCAGCTTGGGGACAGAGAACTATGGCTACACCTTC; CDR3aa: CASSLGTENYGYTF
d_gene: NA; abundance: NA; j_gene: TRBJ1-1; v_gene: TRBV12-3/TRBV12-4; CDR3nt: TGTGCCAGCTCTTCCACAGGGACGTCTGAAGCTTTCTTT; CDR3aa: CASSSTGTSEAFF
d_gene: TRBD2; abundance: NA; j_gene: TRBJ2-5; v_gene: TRBV5-1; CDR3nt: TGCGCCAGCAGCCCGGTCGCGGGAGCTCAAGAGACCCAGTACTTC; CDR3aa: CASSPVAGAQETQYF
d_gene: TRBD1; abundance: NA; j_gene: TRBJ1-6; v_gene: TRBV10-2; CDR3nt: TGCGCCAGCACCCCATCACAGGGGGCTTGGGGGTATGGTACCCTCCACTTT; CDR3aa: CASTPSQGAWGYGTLHF
d_gene: NA; abundance: NA; j_gene: TRBJ1-2; v_gene: TRBV6-5; CDR3nt: TGTGCCAGCACTCTTGAAGGAGGGCGTAACTATGGCTACACCTTC; CDR3aa: CASTLEGGRNYGYTF
d_gene: NA; abundance: NA; j_gene: TRBJ1-1; v_gene: TRBV24-1; CDR3nt: TGTGCCACCAGTGATACAGGGCAATCGACTGAAGCTTTCTTT; CDR3aa: CATSDTGQSTEAFF
d_gene: TRBD1; abundance: NA; j_gene: TRBJ1-3; v_gene: TRBV6-5; CDR3nt: TGTGCCAGCAGTTCCGAAGGGACAGGTGGAAACACCATATATTTT; CDR3aa: CASSSEGTGGNTIYF
d_gene: TRBD2; abundance: NA; j_gene: TRBJ2-1; v_gene: TRBV24-1; CDR3nt: TGTGCCACCAGTGATTCTGGACTAGACTGGGGTGGTAGCTCCTACAATGAGCAGTTCTTC; CDR3aa: CATSDSGLDWGGSSYNEQFF
d_gene: TRBD1; abundance: NA; j_gene: TRBJ2-2; v_gene: TRBV5-4; CDR3nt: TGTGCCAGCAGCCCAGGGGGACAGGGGATAACCGGGGAGCTGTTTTTT; CDR3aa: CASSPGGQGITGELFF
d_gene: TRBD1; abundance: NA; j_gene: TRBJ1-2; v_gene: TRBV27; CDR3nt: TGTGCCAGCAGTTTAACCGGGACAGGGGGCGTTTACTATGGCTACACCTTC; CDR3aa: CASSLTGTGGVYYGYTF
d_gene: NA; abundance: NA; j_gene: TRBJ2-7; v_gene: TRBV18; CDR3nt: TGTGCCAGCTCACCCCCTTGGGTCAGGGGCTCCTACGAGCAGTACTTC; CDR3aa: CASSPPWVRGSYEQYF
d_gene: NA; abundance: once; j_gene: TRBJ2-5; v_gene: TRBV2; CDR3nt: TGTGCCAGCAACCTAAAGGAGACCCAGTACTTC; CDR3aa: CASNLKETQYF
d_gene: NA; abundance: NA; j_gene: TRBJ1-1; v_gene: TRBV27; CDR3nt: TGTGCCAGCCAAGAGCTGAATGGAGTGAACACTGAAGCTTTCTTT; CDR3aa: CASQELNGVNTEAFF
d_gene: NA; abundance: NA; j_gene: TRBJ1-1; v_gene: TRBV7-9; CDR3nt: TGTGCCAGCAGCCCCGGGACACCGAACACTGAAGCTTTCTTT; CDR3aa: CASSPGTPNTEAFF
d_gene: NA; abundance: NA; j_gene: TRBJ1-4; v_gene: TRBV7-9; CDR3nt: TGTGCCAGCAGCTCCAGTACAGGGCCGGGGGAAAAACTGTTTTTT; CDR3aa: CASSSSTGPGEKLFF
d_gene: NA; abundance: NA; j_gene: TRBJ2-1; v_gene: TRBV19; CDR3nt: TGTGCCAGTAGTATACATCAGGAGGATGAGCAGTTCTTC; CDR3aa: CASSIHQEDEQFF
d_gene: TRBD1; abundance: NA; j_gene: TRBJ1-4; v_gene: TRBV10-1; CDR3nt: TGCGCCAGCACTCCGGGACAGAATGAAAAACTGTTTTTT; CDR3aa: CASTPGQNEKLFF
d_gene: TRBD1; abundance: NA; j_gene: TRBJ1-2; v_gene: TRBV5-1; CDR3nt: TGCGCCAGCAGCCCGGGACAGGGCCTAATAGAGGGCTACACCTTC; CDR3aa: CASSPGQGLIEGYTF
d_gene: TRBD1; abundance: NA; j_gene: TRBJ2-5; v_gene: TRBV5-1; CDR3nt: TGCGCCAGCAGAGAACAGGGGGAGAGCGAGACCCAGTACTTC; CDR3aa: CASREQGESETQYF
d_gene: NA; abundance: NA; j_gene: TRBJ1-5; v_gene: TRBV10-1; CDR3nt: TGCGCCAGCAGGCTCGACTCAAGCAATCAGCCCCAGCATTTT; CDR3aa: CASRLDSSNQPQHF
d_gene: NA; abundance: NA; j_gene: TRBJ2-3; v_gene: TRBV11-3; CDR3nt: TGTGCCAGCAGCCGCGTCACAGATACGCAGTATTTT; CDR3aa: CASSRVTDTQYF
d_gene: NA; abundance: NA; j_gene: TRBJ2-2; v_gene: TRBV6-4; CDR3nt: TGTGCCAGCAGTTCAACAAACACCGGGGAGCTGTTTTTT; CDR3aa: CASSSTNTGELFF
d_gene: TRBD1; abundance: NA; j_gene: TRBJ1-4; v_gene: TRBV10-1; CDR3nt: TGCGCCACCTCTACCGGGACAGCAAATGAAAAACTGTTTTTT; CDR3aa: CATSTGTANEKLFF
d_gene: NA; abundance: NA; j_gene: TRBJ2-7; v_gene: TRBV5-4; CDR3nt: TGTGCCAGCAGCTGGGGAGGACAGGGCGGGAGCTACGAGCAGTACTTC; CDR3aa: CASSWGGQGGSYEQYF
d_gene: TRBD1; abundance: once; j_gene: TRBJ2-5; v_gene: TRBV24-1; CDR3nt: TGTGCCACCAGTGAACTTGGACAGGGCGGGGAGACCCAGTACTTC; CDR3aa: CATSELGQGGETQYF
d_gene: TRBD1; abundance: NA; j_gene: TRBJ1-5; v_gene: TRBV4-1; CDR3nt: TGCGCCAGCAGCCAAGATCTATTCCGGGACAGGGATGTCCGGGGCAATCAGCCCCAGCATTTT; CDR3aa: CASSQDLFRDRDVRGNQPQHF
d_gene: TRBD1; abundance: NA; j_gene: TRBJ1-5; v_gene: TRBV27; CDR3nt: TGTGCCAGCGGGGACAGGGGGTGGAATCAGCCCCAGCATTTT; CDR3aa: CASGDRGWNQPQHF
d_gene: NA; abundance: NA; j_gene: TRBJ1-6; v_gene: TRBV6-5; CDR3nt: TGTGCCAGCACGCAAGGCGGCAGGGTCAATTCACCCCTCCACTTT; CDR3aa: CASTQGGRVNSPLHF
d_gene: NA; abundance: NA; j_gene: TRBJ2-1; v_gene: TRBV14; CDR3nt: TGTGCCAGCAGCATTTCAGGGCACCCCTACAATGAGCAGTTCTTC; CDR3aa: CASSISGHPYNEQFF
d_gene: TRBD1; abundance: NA; j_gene: TRBJ2-2; v_gene: TRBV19; CDR3nt: TGTGCCAGTAGCCCTTCAAGGGGGCCTTTAATTACCGGGGAGCTGTTTTTT; CDR3aa: CASSPSRGPLITGELFF
d_gene: NA; abundance: NA; j_gene: TRBJ1-1; v_gene: TRBV10-1; CDR3nt: TGCGCCAGCAGTGAGGGACTCCGGCCAGGTTTCTTT; CDR3aa: CASSEGLRPGFF
d_gene: NA; abundance: NA; j_gene: TRBJ1-5; v_gene: TRBV12-5; CDR3nt: TGTGCTAGTGGCCAGTACCTTAATCAGCCCCAGCATTTT; CDR3aa: CASGQYLNQPQHF
d_gene: NA; abundance: NA; j_gene: TRBJ1-1; v_gene: TRBV19; CDR3nt: TGTGCCAGTAGTGTTGACAGGTGGGGCACTGAAGCTTTCTTT; CDR3aa: CASSVDRWGTEAFF
d_gene: NA; abundance: NA; j_gene: TRBJ2-7; v_gene: TRBV28; CDR3nt: TGTGCCAGCAGGGGCAGCGGGCTAATTTACGAGCAGTACTTC; CDR3aa: CASRGSGLIYEQYF